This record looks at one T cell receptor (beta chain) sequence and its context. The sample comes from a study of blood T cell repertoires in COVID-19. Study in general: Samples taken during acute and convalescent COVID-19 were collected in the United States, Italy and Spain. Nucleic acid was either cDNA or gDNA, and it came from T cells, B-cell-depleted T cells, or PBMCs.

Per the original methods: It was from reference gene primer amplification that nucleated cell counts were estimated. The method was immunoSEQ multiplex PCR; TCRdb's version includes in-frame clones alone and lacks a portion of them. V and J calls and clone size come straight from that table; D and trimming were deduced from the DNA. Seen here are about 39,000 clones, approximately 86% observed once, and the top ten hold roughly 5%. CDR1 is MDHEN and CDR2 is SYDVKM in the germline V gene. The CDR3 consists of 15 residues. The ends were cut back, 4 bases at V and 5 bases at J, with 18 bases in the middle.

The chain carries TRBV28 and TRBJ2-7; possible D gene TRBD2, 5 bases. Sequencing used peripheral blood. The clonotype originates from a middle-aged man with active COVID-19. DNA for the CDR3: TGTGCCAGCAGTTCCGGGATGCTCCTTTTCCACGAGCAGTACTTC. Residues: CASSSGMLLFHEQYF.